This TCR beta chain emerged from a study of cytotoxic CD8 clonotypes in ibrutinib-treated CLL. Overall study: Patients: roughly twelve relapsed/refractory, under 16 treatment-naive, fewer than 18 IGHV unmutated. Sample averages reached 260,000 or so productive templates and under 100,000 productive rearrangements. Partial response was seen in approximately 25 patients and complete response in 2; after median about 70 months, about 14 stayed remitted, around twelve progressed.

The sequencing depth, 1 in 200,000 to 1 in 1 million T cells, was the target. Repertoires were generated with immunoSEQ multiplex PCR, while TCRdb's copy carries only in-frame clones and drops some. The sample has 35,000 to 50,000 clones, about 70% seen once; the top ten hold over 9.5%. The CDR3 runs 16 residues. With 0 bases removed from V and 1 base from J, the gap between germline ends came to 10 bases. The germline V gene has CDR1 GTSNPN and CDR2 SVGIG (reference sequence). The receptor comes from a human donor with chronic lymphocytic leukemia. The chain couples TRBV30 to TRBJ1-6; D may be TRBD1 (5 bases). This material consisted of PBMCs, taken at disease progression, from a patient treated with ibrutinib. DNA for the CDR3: TGTGCCTGGAGTGTACGGGACGGGTCCTATAATTCACCCCTCCACTTT. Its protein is CAWSVRDGSYNSPLHF.